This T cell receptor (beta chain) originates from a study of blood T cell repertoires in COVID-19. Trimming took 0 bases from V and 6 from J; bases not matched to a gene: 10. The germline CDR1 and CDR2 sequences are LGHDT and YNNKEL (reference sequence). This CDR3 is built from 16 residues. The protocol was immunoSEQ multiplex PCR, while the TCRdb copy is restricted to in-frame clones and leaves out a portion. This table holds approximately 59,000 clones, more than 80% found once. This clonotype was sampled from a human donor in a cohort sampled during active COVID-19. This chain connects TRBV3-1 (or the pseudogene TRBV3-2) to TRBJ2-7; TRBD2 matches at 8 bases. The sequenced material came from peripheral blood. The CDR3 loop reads CASSQERAGACLEQYF. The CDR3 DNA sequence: TGTGCCAGCAGCCAAGAAAGAGCGGGGGCCTGTCTCGAGCAGTACTTC.